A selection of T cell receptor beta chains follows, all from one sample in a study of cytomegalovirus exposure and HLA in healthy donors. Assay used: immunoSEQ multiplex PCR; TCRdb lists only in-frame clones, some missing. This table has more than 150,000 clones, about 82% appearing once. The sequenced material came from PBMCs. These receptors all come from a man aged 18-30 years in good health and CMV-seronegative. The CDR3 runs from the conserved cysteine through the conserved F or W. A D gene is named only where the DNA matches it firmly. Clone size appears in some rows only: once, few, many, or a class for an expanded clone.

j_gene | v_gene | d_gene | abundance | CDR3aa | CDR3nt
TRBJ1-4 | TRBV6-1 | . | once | CASSHSSTNEKLFF | TGTGCCAGCAGTCACAGTTCAACTAATGAAAAACTGTTTTTT
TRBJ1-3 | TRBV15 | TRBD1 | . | CATSRGGTAGNTIYF | TGTGCCACCAGCAGGGGCGGGACAGCTGGAAACACCATATATTTT
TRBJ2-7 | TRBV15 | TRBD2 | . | CATSGLTGTSSYEQYF | TGTGCCACCAGCGGTTTAACCGGGACTAGCTCCTACGAGCAGTACTTC
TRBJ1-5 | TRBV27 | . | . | CASSSSGSNQPQHF | TGTGCCAGCAGTTCTAGTGGGAGCAATCAGCCCCAGCATTTT
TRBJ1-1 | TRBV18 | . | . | CASSPQANTEAFF | TGTGCCAGCTCACCTCAGGCGAACACTGAAGCTTTCTTT
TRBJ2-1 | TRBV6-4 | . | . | CASTTNGGPGNEQFF | TGTGCCAGCACTACAAACGGGGGGCCGGGCAATGAGCAGTTCTTC
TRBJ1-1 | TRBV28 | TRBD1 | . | CASSLDRVRVLAFF | TGTGCCAGCAGTTTGGACAGGGTGCGGGTTTTGGCTTTCTTT
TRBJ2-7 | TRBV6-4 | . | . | CASSNLLQGNNYEQYF | TGTGCCAGCAGTAACTTACTCCAGGGTAATAACTACGAGCAGTACTTC
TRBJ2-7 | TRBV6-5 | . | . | CASSYSGLRAYEQYF | TGTGCCAGCAGTTACTCGGGACTCAGGGCCTACGAGCAGTACTTC
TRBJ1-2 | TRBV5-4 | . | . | CASSTGRGSYGYTF | TGTGCCAGCAGCACCGGACGGGGGAGCTATGGCTACACCTTC
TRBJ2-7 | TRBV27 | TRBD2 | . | CATHRGVAGVGYEQYF | TGTGCCACTCACCGGGGGGTAGCGGGAGTAGGCTACGAGCAGTACTTC
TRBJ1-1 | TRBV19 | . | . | CASSIVAGLGTEAFF | TGTGCCAGTAGTATAGTCGCAGGATTAGGCACTGAAGCTTTCTTT
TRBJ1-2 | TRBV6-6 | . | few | CASSRGFGYGYTF | TGTGCCAGCAGCCGGGGATTCGGCTATGGCTACACCTTC
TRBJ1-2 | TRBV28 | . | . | CASNPAGRMEGYTF | TGTGCCAGCAACCCGGCAGGGAGGATGGAAGGCTACACCTTC
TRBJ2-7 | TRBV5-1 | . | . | CASSLQGNEQYF | TGCGCCAGCAGCTTACAGGGTAACGAGCAGTACTTC
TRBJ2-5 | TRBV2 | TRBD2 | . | CAGLPAGGFETQYF | TGTGCCGGTCTTCCCGCGGGGGGCTTTGAGACCCAGTACTTC
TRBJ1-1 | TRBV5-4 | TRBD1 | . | CASSYSGGITEAFF | TGTGCCAGCAGTTACTCAGGGGGCATCACTGAAGCTTTCTTT
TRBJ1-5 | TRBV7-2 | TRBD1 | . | CASSLVLGTGQPQHF | TGTGCCAGCAGCTTAGTTTTAGGGACAGGTCAGCCCCAGCATTTT
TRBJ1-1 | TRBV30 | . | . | CAWSVPKNRVEAFF | TGTGCCTGGAGTGTACCTAAGAATAGAGTTGAAGCTTTCTTT
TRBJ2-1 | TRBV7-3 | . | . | CASSPNLGRINNEQFF | TGTGCCAGCAGCCCTAACCTAGGGAGGATAAACAATGAGCAGTTCTTC
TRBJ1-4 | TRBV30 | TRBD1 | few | CAWSLYSGQAFF | TGTGCCTGGAGTTTATATTCGGGACAGGCGTTTTTT
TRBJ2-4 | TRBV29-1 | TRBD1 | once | CSVHDRGGDIQYF | TGCAGCGTGCACGACAGGGGTGGGGACATTCAGTACTTC
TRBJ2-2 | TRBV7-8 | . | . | CASKVVGVNTGELFF | TGTGCCAGCAAGGTCGTGGGAGTGAACACCGGGGAGCTGTTTTTT
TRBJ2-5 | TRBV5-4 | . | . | CASSLDGSQETQYF | TGTGCCAGCAGCTTGGATGGCAGCCAAGAGACCCAGTACTTC
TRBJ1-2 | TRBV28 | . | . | CASRPPGHGYTF | TGTGCCAGCAGACCCCCAGGGCATGGCTACACCTTC
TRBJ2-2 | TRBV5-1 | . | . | CASSSRQRGRGTGELFF | TGCGCCAGCAGCAGCCGACAGAGAGGAAGGGGAACCGGGGAGCTGTTTTTT
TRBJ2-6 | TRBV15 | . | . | CATSSSSANVLTF | .
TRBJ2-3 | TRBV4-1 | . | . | CASSQTAAPDTQYF | TGCGCCAGCAGCCAAACGGCGGCCCCGGATACGCAGTATTTT
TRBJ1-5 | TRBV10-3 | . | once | CAIGGDSGSNQPQHF | TGTGCCATAGGAGGGGATTCCGGGAGCAATCAGCCCCAGCATTTT
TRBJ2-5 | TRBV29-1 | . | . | CSVWGSQETQYF | TGCAGCGTTTGGGGCAGCCAAGAGACCCAGTACTTC
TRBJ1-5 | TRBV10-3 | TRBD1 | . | CASWTGVRNQPQHF | TGTGCCAGTTGGACAGGGGTCCGGAATCAGCCCCAGCATTTT
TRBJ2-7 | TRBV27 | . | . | CASRTGLREQYF | TGTGCCAGCAGAACAGGGCTCCGCGAGCAGTACTTC
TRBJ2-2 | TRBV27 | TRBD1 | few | CASSFHSRQGGGELFF | TGTGCCAGCAGCTTCCATTCGAGACAGGGTGGCGGGGAGCTGTTTTTT
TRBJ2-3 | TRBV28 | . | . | CASSGGGGVYTDTQYF | TGTGCCAGCAGTGGAGGAGGGGGGGTATACACAGATACGCAGTATTTT
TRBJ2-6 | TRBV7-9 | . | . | CSSSLGVANVLTF | TGTTCCAGCAGCTTAGGAGTCGCCAACGTCCTGACTTTC
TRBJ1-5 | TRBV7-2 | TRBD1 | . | CASSVAGGNQPQHF | TGTGCCAGCAGCGTAGCAGGGGGTAATCAGCCCCAGCATTTT
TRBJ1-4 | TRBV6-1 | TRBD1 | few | CASIIGGVGEKLFF | TGTGCCAGCATTATAGGGGGCGTAGGGGAAAAACTGTTTTTT
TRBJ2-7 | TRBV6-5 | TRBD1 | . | CASSRDRVSYEQYF | TGTGCCAGCAGCCGGGACAGGGTCTCCTACGAGCAGTACTTC
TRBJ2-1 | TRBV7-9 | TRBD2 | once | CSSSLVIRGSNEQFF | TGTTCCAGCAGCTTAGTAATACGCGGGAGCAATGAGCAGTTCTTC
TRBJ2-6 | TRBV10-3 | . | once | CAITGNKAGANVLTF | TGTGCCATCACGGGTAATAAGGCTGGGGCCAACGTCCTGACTTTC
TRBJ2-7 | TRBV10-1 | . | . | CASSEAGSYEQYF | TGCGCCAGCAGTGAAGCAGGGTCCTACGAGCAGTACTTC
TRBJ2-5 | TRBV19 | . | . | CASSIAGSDLRGTQYF | TGTGCCAGTAGTATAGCCGGGTCGGACTTGCGCGGGACCCAGTACTTC